Listed below are T cell receptor beta chains from one sample, sequenced in a study of T cell responses to AZD1222 COVID-19 vaccine. The data were produced by immunoSEQ multiplex PCR, yet TCRdb's version contains in-frame clones alone and is incomplete. The sample shows over 120,000 clones, over 85% of them seen only once. Source: peripheral blood, taken on day 0 of AZD1222 vaccination. Source of these receptors: an adult in good health. Each CDR3 is given with its conserved first and last residue. A D gene is named only where the DNA matches it firmly. Only some rows state a clone size, as once, few, many or a class for expanded clones.

d_call: NA; cdr3_length: 17; v_call: TRBV28; clone_size: NA; j_call: TRBJ1-2; cdr3_aa: CASSQTYRTRGQSGYTF; cdr3_nt: TGTGCCAGCAGCCAAACCTACAGGACCAGAGGACAGAGTGGCTACACCTTC
d_call: NA; cdr3_length: 14; v_call: TRBV18; clone_size: NA; j_call: TRBJ2-7; cdr3_aa: CASSPPPGQGGKYF; cdr3_nt: TGTGCCAGCTCACCACCCCCGGGGCAGGGGGGTAAGTACTTC
d_call: TRBD1; cdr3_length: 14; v_call: TRBV6-2/TRBV6-3; clone_size: NA; j_call: TRBJ2-1; cdr3_aa: CASSPGTGGNEQFF; cdr3_nt: TGTGCCAGCAGCCCCGGGACAGGGGGCAATGAGCAGTTCTTC
d_call: NA; cdr3_length: 14; v_call: TRBV19; clone_size: NA; j_call: TRBJ2-7; cdr3_aa: CASSIVRGGYEQYF; cdr3_nt: TGTGCCAGTAGTATAGTTCGGGGCGGCTACGAGCAGTACTTC
d_call: NA; cdr3_length: 14; v_call: TRBV2; clone_size: NA; j_call: TRBJ1-3; cdr3_aa: CAIERDSAGNTIYF; cdr3_nt: TGTGCCATTGAGCGGGACTCGGCTGGAAACACCATATATTTT
d_call: NA; cdr3_length: 15; v_call: TRBV7-9; clone_size: NA; j_call: TRBJ2-7; cdr3_aa: CASSFSTRNSYEQYF; cdr3_nt: TGTGCCAGCAGCTTTTCGACCCGGAACTCCTACGAGCAGTACTTC
d_call: NA; cdr3_length: 16; v_call: TRBV5-1; clone_size: NA; j_call: TRBJ2-7; cdr3_aa: CASSTPRGTLRNEQYF; cdr3_nt: TGCGCCAGCAGCACCCCCCGGGGGACACTTCGGAACGAGCAGTACTTC
d_call: NA; cdr3_length: 14; v_call: TRBV7-9; clone_size: NA; j_call: TRBJ1-1; cdr3_aa: CASSLGPGNTEAFF; cdr3_nt: TGTGCCAGCAGCTTAGGCCCGGGGAACACTGAAGCTTTCTTT
d_call: TRBD1; cdr3_length: 12; v_call: TRBV12-3/TRBV12-4; clone_size: few; j_call: TRBJ1-1; cdr3_aa: CASRTGQGEAFF; cdr3_nt: TGTGCCAGCAGGACCGGACAGGGGGAGGCTTTCTTT
d_call: NA; cdr3_length: 12; v_call: TRBV12-3/TRBV12-4; clone_size: NA; j_call: TRBJ1-3; cdr3_aa: CASSQGGNTIYF; cdr3_nt: TGTGCCAGCAGTCAGGGTGGAAACACCATATATTTT
d_call: TRBD1; cdr3_length: 15; v_call: TRBV28; clone_size: NA; j_call: TRBJ1-1; cdr3_aa: CASSLNRGSATEAFF; cdr3_nt: TGTGCCAGCAGTTTGAACAGGGGAAGCGCCACTGAAGCTTTCTTT
d_call: TRBD1; cdr3_length: 15; v_call: TRBV24-1; clone_size: NA; j_call: TRBJ2-1; cdr3_aa: CATSDPGQAENEQFF; cdr3_nt: TGTGCCACCAGTGACCCGGGACAGGCAGAAAATGAGCAGTTCTTC
d_call: NA; cdr3_length: 15; v_call: TRBV11-2; clone_size: NA; j_call: TRBJ2-7; cdr3_aa: CASSPQLREFYEQYF; cdr3_nt: TGTGCCAGCAGCCCCCAGCTACGGGAGTTCTACGAGCAGTACTTC
d_call: NA; cdr3_length: 15; v_call: TRBV19; clone_size: NA; j_call: TRBJ2-2; cdr3_aa: CASSTPEGYDGELFF; cdr3_nt: TGTGCCAGTAGTACCCCCGAGGGGTACGACGGGGAGCTGTTTTTT
d_call: NA; cdr3_length: 15; v_call: TRBV29-1; clone_size: NA; j_call: TRBJ1-5; cdr3_aa: CSVEVGGGRNQPQHF; cdr3_nt: TGCAGCGTTGAAGTGGGGGGGGGCCGCAATCAGCCCCAGCATTTT
d_call: NA; cdr3_length: 13; v_call: TRBV28; clone_size: NA; j_call: TRBJ2-2; cdr3_aa: CASSLRGPGELFF; cdr3_nt: TGTGCCAGCAGTTTACGGGGCCCCGGGGAGCTGTTTTTT
d_call: NA; cdr3_length: 15; v_call: TRBV2; clone_size: NA; j_call: TRBJ2-7; cdr3_aa: CASKKPGTAGYEQYF; cdr3_nt: TGTGCCAGCAAGAAGCCCGGGACCGCCGGTTACGAGCAGTACTTC
d_call: NA; cdr3_length: 11; v_call: TRBV11-1; clone_size: NA; j_call: TRBJ2-1; cdr3_aa: CASSFGTAQFF; cdr3_nt: TGTGCCAGCAGCTTTGGGACTGCTCAGTTCTTC
d_call: NA; cdr3_length: 14; v_call: TRBV29-1; clone_size: NA; j_call: TRBJ1-5; cdr3_aa: CSVALGVDNQPQHF; cdr3_nt: TGCAGCGTTGCGTTGGGGGTAGACAATCAGCCCCAGCATTTT
d_call: TRBD2; cdr3_length: 16; v_call: TRBV6-4; clone_size: NA; j_call: TRBJ2-1; cdr3_aa: CASSPELAGVYNEQFF; cdr3_nt: TGTGCCAGCAGTCCTGAACTAGCGGGAGTCTACAATGAGCAGTTCTTC
d_call: TRBD2; cdr3_length: 16; v_call: TRBV7-9; clone_size: once; j_call: TRBJ2-3; cdr3_aa: CASSPQGSGNTDTQYF; cdr3_nt: TGTGCCAGCAGCCCCCAAGGGAGCGGGAATACAGATACGCAGTATTTT
d_call: NA; cdr3_length: 15; v_call: TRBV7-2; clone_size: NA; j_call: TRBJ1-1; cdr3_aa: CASSLGLNRNTEAFF; cdr3_nt: TGTGCCAGCAGCCTGGGGCTAAACAGGAACACTGAAGCTTTCTTT
d_call: NA; cdr3_length: 13; v_call: TRBV2; clone_size: once; j_call: TRBJ2-1; cdr3_aa: CASSEPNNNEQFF; cdr3_nt: TGTGCCAGCAGTGAACCCAATAACAATGAGCAGTTCTTC
d_call: NA; cdr3_length: 17; v_call: TRBV5-1; clone_size: NA; j_call: TRBJ1-1; cdr3_aa: CASSPRGAGVANTEAFF; cdr3_nt: TGCGCCAGCAGCCCCCGAGGCGCCGGAGTCGCGAACACTGAAGCTTTCTTT
d_call: TRBD1; cdr3_length: 16; v_call: TRBV6-4; clone_size: once; j_call: TRBJ2-1; cdr3_aa: CASSGKGQGFYNEQFF; cdr3_nt: TGTGCCAGCAGTGGGAAGGGACAGGGATTCTACAATGAGCAGTTCTTC
d_call: NA; cdr3_length: 14; v_call: TRBV18; clone_size: NA; j_call: TRBJ2-2; cdr3_aa: CASSFYSAAGELFF; cdr3_nt: TGTGCCAGCTCCTTTTACAGTGCCGCCGGGGAGCTGTTTTTT
d_call: TRBD2; cdr3_length: 16; v_call: TRBV2; clone_size: NA; j_call: TRBJ2-1; cdr3_aa: CASSDSREDSYNEQFF; cdr3_nt: TGTGCCAGCAGTGACTCGCGGGAGGACTCCTACAATGAGCAGTTCTTC
d_call: TRBD2; cdr3_length: 12; v_call: TRBV12-3/TRBV12-4; clone_size: NA; j_call: TRBJ2-5; cdr3_aa: CASTRGLTHQYF; cdr3_nt: TGTGCCAGCACCCGGGGACTAACCCACCAGTACTTC
d_call: NA; cdr3_length: 13; v_call: TRBV6-1; clone_size: NA; j_call: TRBJ2-5; cdr3_aa: CASSEPRGETQYF; cdr3_nt: TGTGCCAGCAGTGAGCCGAGGGGGGAGACCCAGTACTTC
d_call: TRBD2; cdr3_length: 15; v_call: TRBV5-4; clone_size: NA; j_call: TRBJ2-3; cdr3_aa: CASSPGLAGSDTQYF; cdr3_nt: TGTGCCAGCAGCCCGGGACTAGCGGGATCAGATACGCAGTATTTT
d_call: NA; cdr3_length: 12; v_call: TRBV29-1; clone_size: NA; j_call: TRBJ1-1; cdr3_aa: CSHSALNTEAFF; cdr3_nt: TGCAGCCATAGCGCTCTGAACACTGAAGCTTTCTTT
d_call: TRBD1; cdr3_length: 17; v_call: TRBV4-1; clone_size: NA; j_call: TRBJ2-7; cdr3_aa: CASSPGQLGPRSYEQYF; cdr3_nt: TGCGCCAGCAGCCCGGGACAGCTGGGACCTCGCTCCTACGAGCAGTACTTC
d_call: NA; cdr3_length: 13; v_call: TRBV12-3/TRBV12-4; clone_size: once; j_call: TRBJ1-5; cdr3_aa: CASSFGSNQPQHF; cdr3_nt: TGTGCCAGCAGTTTTGGGAGCAATCAGCCCCAGCATTTT
d_call: NA; cdr3_length: 15; v_call: TRBV7-8; clone_size: NA; j_call: TRBJ2-3; cdr3_aa: CASSPRHRGTDTQYF; cdr3_nt: TGTGCCAGCAGCCCCCGCCACCGGGGCACAGATACGCAGTATTTT
d_call: TRBD1; cdr3_length: 16; v_call: TRBV7-7; clone_size: NA; j_call: TRBJ2-5; cdr3_aa: CASSQGQGSARETQYF; cdr3_nt: TGTGCTAGCAGCCAGGGACAGGGTTCCGCGAGGGAGACCCAGTACTTC
d_call: NA; cdr3_length: 14; v_call: TRBV5-1; clone_size: once; j_call: TRBJ1-4; cdr3_aa: CASSLAGDNEKLFF; cdr3_nt: TGCGCCAGCAGCTTGGCGGGAGATAATGAAAAACTGTTTTTT
d_call: TRBD2; cdr3_length: 16; v_call: TRBV5-1; clone_size: NA; j_call: TRBJ2-1; cdr3_aa: CASSEGTSGSYNEQFF; cdr3_nt: TGCGCCAGCAGCGAAGGGACTAGCGGGAGCTACAATGAGCAGTTCTTC
d_call: TRBD1; cdr3_length: 16; v_call: TRBV9; clone_size: NA; j_call: TRBJ2-2; cdr3_aa: CASSAWDRGDTGELFF; cdr3_nt: TGTGCCAGCAGCGCCTGGGACAGGGGGGACACCGGGGAGCTGTTTTTT
d_call: NA; cdr3_length: 15; v_call: TRBV7-6; clone_size: NA; j_call: TRBJ2-2; cdr3_aa: CASSSSRTESGELFF; cdr3_nt: TGTGCCAGCAGCTCATCCCGGACGGAGAGCGGGGAGCTGTTTTTT
d_call: NA; cdr3_length: 12; v_call: TRBV7-9; clone_size: NA; j_call: TRBJ1-1; cdr3_aa: CASSFGPNEAFF; cdr3_nt: TGTGCCAGCAGCTTTGGCCCTAATGAAGCTTTCTTT
d_call: NA; cdr3_length: 15; v_call: TRBV11-3; clone_size: NA; j_call: TRBJ1-2; cdr3_aa: CASIPRGGRSYGYTF; cdr3_nt: TGTGCCAGCATTCCCCGGGGGGGCAGGAGCTATGGCTACACCTTC
d_call: NA; cdr3_length: 14; v_call: TRBV28; clone_size: NA; j_call: TRBJ2-3; cdr3_aa: CASSSEEGRDTQYF; cdr3_nt: TGTGCCAGCAGTTCGGAGGAGGGAAGAGATACGCAGTATTTT
d_call: NA; cdr3_length: 15; v_call: TRBV9; clone_size: NA; j_call: TRBJ1-1; cdr3_aa: CASSVATKGETEAFF; cdr3_nt: TGTGCCAGCAGCGTAGCTACGAAGGGGGAAACTGAAGCTTTCTTT
d_call: NA; cdr3_length: 12; v_call: TRBV2; clone_size: NA; j_call: TRBJ2-2; cdr3_aa: CASRQGTGELFF; cdr3_nt: TGTGCCAGCAGACAGGGTACCGGGGAGCTGTTTTTT
d_call: TRBD1; cdr3_length: 14; v_call: TRBV7-2; clone_size: once; j_call: TRBJ1-2; cdr3_aa: CASSWGDRAYGYTF; cdr3_nt: TGTGCCAGCAGCTGGGGAGACAGGGCTTATGGCTACACCTTC
d_call: TRBD2; cdr3_length: 14; v_call: TRBV6-6; clone_size: NA; j_call: TRBJ2-1; cdr3_aa: CASRSGGSENEQFF; cdr3_nt: TGTGCCAGCCGTTCGGGCGGGAGTGAGAATGAGCAGTTCTTC
d_call: NA; cdr3_length: 14; v_call: TRBV10-3; clone_size: NA; j_call: TRBJ1-2; cdr3_aa: CAISRGDLGYGYTF; cdr3_nt: TGTGCCATCAGTCGAGGGGATCTCGGGTATGGCTACACCTTC
d_call: NA; cdr3_length: 16; v_call: TRBV28; clone_size: NA; j_call: TRBJ2-1; cdr3_aa: CASRPGTPVQYNEQFF; cdr3_nt: TGTGCCAGCAGACCCGGGACCCCCGTCCAATACAATGAGCAGTTCTTC
d_call: NA; cdr3_length: 13; v_call: TRBV19; clone_size: NA; j_call: TRBJ1-5; cdr3_aa: CASSMGGEQPQHF; cdr3_nt: TGTGCCAGTAGTATGGGGGGTGAGCAGCCCCAGCATTTT
d_call: NA; cdr3_length: 14; v_call: TRBV2; clone_size: NA; j_call: TRBJ1-5; cdr3_aa: CASTFTVEVQPQHF; cdr3_nt: TGTGCCAGCACTTTTACGGTGGAGGTTCAGCCCCAGCATTTT
d_call: NA; cdr3_length: 12; v_call: TRBV24-1; clone_size: NA; j_call: TRBJ1-2; cdr3_aa: CATSQDTDGYTF; cdr3_nt: TGTGCCACCAGCCAGGATACGGATGGCTACACCTTC
d_call: NA; cdr3_length: 15; v_call: TRBV18; clone_size: NA; j_call: TRBJ1-3; cdr3_aa: CASSPNSDSGNTIYF; cdr3_nt: TGTGCCAGCTCACCAAACAGCGACTCTGGAAACACCATATATTTT
d_call: NA; cdr3_length: 14; v_call: TRBV5-1; clone_size: once; j_call: TRBJ1-5; cdr3_aa: CASSPQTRDQPQHF; cdr3_nt: TGCGCCAGCAGCCCACAGACGAGAGATCAGCCCCAGCATTTT
d_call: NA; cdr3_length: 14; v_call: TRBV29-1; clone_size: NA; j_call: TRBJ2-1; cdr3_aa: CSVVKGLANNEQFF; cdr3_nt: TGCAGCGTTGTCAAGGGTCTAGCTAACAATGAGCAGTTCTTC
d_call: NA; cdr3_length: 14; v_call: TRBV7-8; clone_size: NA; j_call: TRBJ2-7; cdr3_aa: CASSLAAQAYEQYF; cdr3_nt: TGTGCCAGCAGCTTAGCGGCCCAGGCCTACGAGCAGTACTTC